The rows below give T cell receptor beta chains drawn from one sample of a study of T cell repertoires in cytomegalovirus infection. Each CDR3 protein is one row after TCRdb ran MiXCR on the reads. This table has approximately 500,000 distinct CDR3 sequences, approximately 11% appearing once. Sequencing was carried out using PBMCs. These receptor sequences come from a human donor in good health (CMV status not recorded). Some clones in this sample may be carry-over from other donors' samples. The CDR3 runs from the conserved cysteine through the conserved F or W. The D gene is left open where the match is weak. Rows give clone size only sometimes, using once, few, many, or a class for an expanded clone.

size: many
J: TRBJ1-1
V: TRBV19
length: 14
D: .
DNA: TGTGCCAGTAGCTTTTCGGTCCCGAACACTGAAGCTTTCTTT
CDR3: CASSFSVPNTEAFF

size: many
J: TRBJ2-7
V: TRBV6-6
length: 13
D: .
DNA: TGTGCCATCTTCGACAGAAACTCCTACGAGCAGTACTTC
CDR3: CAIFDRNSYEQYF

size: .
J: TRBJ2-7
V: TRBV13
length: 14
D: TRBD2
DNA: TGTGCCAGCTCCAGCGGGGGCGAGACCTACGAGCAGTACTTC
CDR3: CASSSGGETYEQYF

size: many
J: TRBJ1-5
V: TRBV2
length: 14
D: .
DNA: TGTGCCAGCAGTGAAGCCTGGGGTAATCAGCCCCAGCATTTT
CDR3: CASSEAWGNQPQHF

size: .
J: TRBJ2-1
V: TRBV5-1
length: 16
D: TRBD2
DNA: TGCGCCAGCAGGTCACCGGGACTAGCACGCGACAATGAGCAGTTCTTC
CDR3: CASRSPGLARDNEQFF

size: .
J: TRBJ2-7
V: TRBV4-2
length: 16
D: TRBD1
DNA: TGTGCCAGCAGCCAAGCAGCCGGGACAGGTTCCTACGAGCAGTACTTC
CDR3: CASSQAAGTGSYEQYF

size: .
J: TRBJ1-1
V: TRBV29-1
length: 16
D: .
DNA: TGCAGCGCCGAGGATAGGGGGGATCGGGTGGGCACTGAAGCTTTCTTT
CDR3: CSAEDRGDRVGTEAFF

size: many
J: TRBJ2-2
V: TRBV6-1
length: 16
D: TRBD2
DNA: TGTGCCAGCAGTGAAGTTTCTGCGGGAGTGGGCGGGGAGCTGTTTTTT
CDR3: CASSEVSAGVGGELFF

size: .
J: TRBJ2-1
V: TRBV4-2
length: 14
D: .
DNA: TGTGCCAGCAGCCCACAGAGGGGAGGATCGCAGCAGTTCTTC
CDR3: CASSPQRGGSQQFF

size: .
J: TRBJ2-5
V: TRBV19
length: 16
D: TRBD2
DNA: TGTGCCAGTAGTCGGTCTAGCGGGGGGGCCAGAGAGACCCAGTACTTC
CDR3: CASSRSSGGARETQYF

size: .
J: TRBJ1-1
V: TRBV9
length: 15
D: TRBD1
DNA: TGTGCCAGCAGCAAATGGGGACAGGGGGAGGTTGAAGCTTTCTTT
CDR3: CASSKWGQGEVEAFF

size: many
J: TRBJ2-7
V: TRBV5-6
length: 15
D: TRBD2
DNA: TGTGCCAGCAGCTTGTCGGCTAGCGGCCGCCTGAAGCAGTACTTC
CDR3: CASSLSASGRLKQYF

size: many
J: TRBJ2-2
V: TRBV6-2/TRBV6-3
length: 12
D: .
DNA: TGTGCCAGCAGGACATCGGTGGGGGAGCTGTTTTTT
CDR3: CASRTSVGELFF

size: many
J: TRBJ1-3
V: TRBV2
length: 18
D: .
DNA: TGTGCCAGCAGTGAAATCGTCTGGGTCGATCATCCTGGAAACACCATATATTTT
CDR3: CASSEIVWVDHPGNTIYF

size: many
J: TRBJ2-7
V: TRBV11-2
length: 14
D: TRBD2
DNA: TGTGCCAGCAGCTTAAAACTAGCGGGGGTCGAGCAGTACTTC
CDR3: CASSLKLAGVEQYF

size: .
J: TRBJ2-7
V: TRBV7-6
length: 14
D: .
DNA: TGTGCCAGCAGCTTAGGGGGATGGGGCTACGAGCAGAACTTC
CDR3: CASSLGGWGYEQNF

size: many
J: TRBJ2-7
V: TRBV29-1
length: 14
D: .
DNA: TGCAGCGTTGAAGATTGGCCAGGCTCCTACGAGCAGTACTTC
CDR3: CSVEDWPGSYEQYF

size: few
J: TRBJ2-2
V: TRBV18
length: 19
D: .
DNA: TGTGCCAGCTCACCACCGCCAGGGACCCCCTCGAGGAACACCGGGGAGCTGTTTTTT
CDR3: CASSPPPGTPSRNTGELFF

size: few
J: TRBJ1-2
V: TRBV19
length: 12
D: .
DNA: TGTGCCAGTACAGGGGCCAACTATGGCTACACCTTC
CDR3: CASTGANYGYTF

size: many
J: TRBJ2-1
V: TRBV5-4
length: 15
D: TRBD2
DNA: TGTGCCAGCAACCCCCTAGCGGGAGTACCCAATGAGCAGTTCTTC
CDR3: CASNPLAGVPNEQFF

size: many
J: TRBJ2-2
V: TRBV6-2/TRBV6-3
length: 16
D: .
DNA: TGTGCCAGCACCCGAGGGGGAGGAGTGCTAGCCGGGGAGCTGTTTTTT
CDR3: CASTRGGGVLAGELFF

size: many
J: TRBJ2-1
V: TRBV12-3/TRBV12-4
length: 14
D: .
DNA: TGTGCCAGCAGACGGGCAAGCTCCTACAATGAGCAGTTCTTC
CDR3: CASRRASSYNEQFF

size: few
J: TRBJ2-1
V: TRBV20-1
length: 16
D: TRBD2
DNA: TGCAGTGGCCGGACTAGCGGGGGTGGGGGGTACAATGAGCAGTTCTTC
CDR3: CSGRTSGGGGYNEQFF

size: many
J: TRBJ2-5
V: TRBV7-8
length: 17
D: TRBD2
DNA: TGTGCCAGCAGCTCCCCGACTAGCGAGTTCGGGGGGGAGACCCAGTACTTC
CDR3: CASSSPTSEFGGETQYF

size: .
J: TRBJ2-6
V: TRBV27
length: 17
D: .
DNA: TGTGCCAGCAGAGGTCGGGTCCCTCCCTCTGGGGCCAACGTCCTGACTTTC
CDR3: CASRGRVPPSGANVLTF

size: many
J: TRBJ1-2
V: TRBV7-2
length: 13
D: .
DNA: TGTGCCAGCAGCCAGACTGCCCTCTATGGCTACACCTTC
CDR3: CASSQTALYGYTF

size: many
J: TRBJ2-5
V: TRBV7-9
length: 13
D: .
DNA: TGTGCCAGCAGCTTACATAGCATGGAGACCCAGTACTTC
CDR3: CASSLHSMETQYF

size: .
J: TRBJ1-1
V: TRBV5-5
length: 15
D: .
DNA: TGTGCCAGCAGCTTAAGGGGGACCCTTGGGAATGAAGCTTTCTTT
CDR3: CASSLRGTLGNEAFF

size: .
J: TRBJ2-7
V: TRBV5-5
length: 14
D: TRBD1
DNA: TGTGCCAGCTCCCGGGACAGCTTCTCCTACGAGCAGTACTTC
CDR3: CASSRDSFSYEQYF

size: many
J: TRBJ2-2
V: TRBV5-4
length: 15
D: TRBD1
DNA: TGTGCCAGCAGCGCATCGGGACAGGGCGGCGGGGAGCTGTTTTTT
CDR3: CASSASGQGGGELFF

size: many
J: TRBJ2-7
V: TRBV12-3/TRBV12-4
length: 14
D: .
DNA: TGTGCCAGCAGTTTTAAGATCAAATCCTACGAGCAGTACTTC
CDR3: CASSFKIKSYEQYF

size: few
J: TRBJ2-5
V: TRBV2
length: 13
D: TRBD1
DNA: TGTGCCAGCAGTGGGGACAGACAAGAGACCCAGTACTTC
CDR3: CASSGDRQETQYF